This TCR beta chain emerged from a study of blood T cell repertoires in COVID-19. Whole-study context: The study drew acute and convalescent COVID-19 samples from the United States, Italy and Spain. T cells, B-cell-depleted T cells, or PBMCs provided the cDNA or gDNA that served as material.

From germline, CDR1 is SGHNT and CDR2 YENEEA. The CDR3 spans 17 residues. Trimming at V came to 5 bases and at J to 8 bases, leaving 9 bases not matched to a gene. Original handling: Estimated nucleated cell counts came from reference gene primer amplification. Sequencing used immunoSEQ multiplex PCR; TCRdb keeps in-frame clones, though not all of them. The DNA gave D and trimming, while V, J and clone size come from that table. This sample yields some 70,000 clones, of which over 80% are seen a single time; more than 6.5% belongs to the top ten. The TCR sequence derives from a woman aged 80 or over with active COVID-19. This chain joins TRBV11-3 and TRBJ2-1, with 16 bases identical to TRBD2. Material: peripheral blood. The CDR3 DNA reads as TGTGCCAGCAGCCCAGGGACTAGCGGGAGGGCCCTCGATGAGCAGTTCTTC. Translated, it gives CASSPGTSGRALDEQFF.